This is a list of T cell receptor beta chains from one sample in a study of blood T cell repertoires in COVID-19. Clones were read by immunoSEQ multiplex PCR, and TCRdb kept only the in-frame ones, dropping some. There are about 360,000 clones in the sample; around nine tenths occur only once, and about 3% lies in the top ten. Sequencing used peripheral blood. The source of these receptors is a human donor in a cohort sampled during active COVID-19. Each CDR3 is given with its conserved first and last residue. D genes are given only for firm matches. The size entry is marked missing in some rows and otherwise reads once, few, many or a size class.

>NA|19|TRBD2|TRBV5-5|TRBJ2-1
TGTGCCAGCAGCTTGAACCCCGGGACTAGCGGGTTCAGTCGGAATGAGCAGTTCTTC
CASSLNPGTSGFSRNEQFF
>NA|13|TRBD1|TRBV7-9|TRBJ2-7
TGTGCCAGCAGATCCGGGACAGATTACGAGCAGTACTTC
CASRSGTDYEQYF
>NA|13|TRBD1|TRBV29-1|TRBJ1-6
TGCAGCGTGAGGACAGGGGGTGATTCACCCCTCCACTTT
CSVRTGGDSPLHF
>NA|15|TRBD1|TRBV5-5|TRBJ1-4
TGTGCCAGCAGCTTGGATTTCGGGACAGATGAAAAACTGTTTTTT
CASSLDFGTDEKLFF
>few|14|TRBD2|TRBV3-1/TRBV3-2|TRBJ2-7
TGTGCCAGCAGCCAATCTGGGGGGGGATACGAGCAGTACTTC
CASSQSGGGYEQYF
>once|17|TRBD2|TRBV15|TRBJ2-3
TGTGCCACCAGCTCGGCTAGCGGGAGGGCCGGGGAGGATACGCAGTATTTT
CATSSASGRAGEDTQYF
>NA|15|NA|TRBV5-1|TRBJ2-4
TGCGCCAGCAGCCGAGGTAGCGGAGCCAAAAACATTCAGTACTTC
CASSRGSGAKNIQYF
>NA|17|TRBD2|TRBV4-1|TRBJ2-2
TGCGCCAGCAGCCCCGGATTAGCGGGGGGAAACACCGGGGAGCTGTTTTTT
CASSPGLAGGNTGELFF
>NA|14|NA|TRBV21-1|TRBJ1-6
TGTGCCAGCAGCAAAGCCTACGGGAATTCACCCCTCCACTTT
CASSKAYGNSPLHF
>NA|12|NA|TRBV5-6|TRBJ1-1
TGTGCCAGCAGTGTCAGGTTGACTGAAGCTTTCTTT
CASSVRLTEAFF
>NA|17|TRBD1|TRBV5-1|TRBJ2-2
TGCGCCAGCAGCCTGACGGACAGGGGAAGGGGAACCGGGGAGCTGTTTTTT
CASSLTDRGRGTGELFF
>NA|13|NA|TRBV13|TRBJ2-5
TGTGCCAGCAGCCCGGACAGAGAAGAGACCCAGTACTTC
CASSPDREETQYF
>NA|11|NA|TRBV3-1/TRBV3-2|TRBJ1-2
TGTGCCAGCAGCCAAGCGGGGGGCTACACCTTC
CASSQAGGYTF
>few|13|NA|TRBV19|TRBJ1-1
TGTGCCAGTAGAGCGGGGGTGGGTACTGAAGCTTTCTTT
CASRAGVGTEAFF
>NA|17|NA|TRBV7-9|TRBJ1-2
TGTGCCAGCAGCTTAGTTCAGGCCAAGGAGGAGCGGATGGGCTACACCTTC
CASSLVQAKEERMGYTF
>NA|13|NA|TRBV7-9|TRBJ1-4
TGTGCCAGCAGCGTACCATCGGGTGAAAAACTGTTTTTT
CASSVPSGEKLFF
>NA|16|TRBD1|TRBV27|TRBJ1-2
TGTGCCAGCAGTCTCAACTACCGGGACAGGATCTATGGCTACACCTTC
CASSLNYRDRIYGYTF
>NA|14|NA|TRBV5-4|TRBJ1-5
TGTGCCAGCAGCTTGGCCGGGGGGGGCCAGCCCCAGCATTTT
CASSLAGGGQPQHF
>NA|15|TRBD1|TRBV7-9|TRBJ1-2
TGTGCCAGCAGTAATCAAGGGACAGGAGGCTATGGCTACACCTTC
CASSNQGTGGYGYTF
>NA|15|NA|TRBV15|TRBJ1-4
TGTGCCACCAGCAGAGCCCGACAGCCTAATGAAAAACTGTTTTTT
CATSRARQPNEKLFF
>once|12|NA|TRBV19|TRBJ1-5
TGTGCCACTGGGCAGGTCAGTGGTCCCCAGCATTTT
CATGQVSGPQHF
>NA|13|TRBD1|TRBV11-2|TRBJ2-7
TGTGCCAGCAGCTTGGAACAGGGGACCGGGCAGTACTTC
CASSLEQGTGQYF
>NA|14|TRBD1|TRBV6-5|TRBJ2-7
TGTGCCAGCAGTCTGGGACAGGGGTTGTACGAGCAGTACTTC
CASSLGQGLYEQYF
>few|13|NA|TRBV2|TRBJ2-2
TGTGCCAGCAGTGGGGGCCTAGGCGGGGAGCTGTTTTTT
CASSGGLGGELFF
>NA|18|TRBD1|TRBV3-1/TRBV3-2|TRBJ1-3
TGTGCCAGCAGCCTCGAGGCTAGGACAGGGAACTCTGGAAACACCATATATTTT
CASSLEARTGNSGNTIYF
>NA|16|NA|TRBV9|TRBJ1-3
TGTGCCAGCAGCGTAGGAGGAGCCTACTCTGGAAACACCATATATTTT
CASSVGGAYSGNTIYF
>NA|15|TRBD2|TRBV7-9|TRBJ2-1
TGTGCCAGCAGCCTAAACCCGGGACTAGCGGGATATCAGTTCTTC
CASSLNPGLAGYQFF
>NA|12|NA|TRBV12-3/TRBV12-4|TRBJ1-1
TGTGCCAGCAGTTCGGGGGGGACTGAAGCTTTCTTT
CASSSGGTEAFF
>NA|15|TRBD1|TRBV5-1|TRBJ2-7
TGCGCCAGCAGCTTAGGTACAGGGGGCGCGGGGGAGCAGTACTTC
CASSLGTGGAGEQYF
>once|16|TRBD2|TRBV5-1|TRBJ2-2
TGCGCCAGCAGCACACCGGGAGGGGGGAACACCGGGGAGCTGTTTTTT
CASSTPGGGNTGELFF
>NA|13|NA|TRBV6-1|TRBJ2-7
TGTGCCAGCAGTGATGGAGGGACCTACGAGCAGTACTTC
CASSDGGTYEQYF
>NA|15|TRBD2|TRBV4-1|TRBJ2-2
TGCGCCAGCAGCGGGGGGACTATGGCGTACGGGGAGCTGTTTTTT
CASSGGTMAYGELFF
>once|16|NA|TRBV30|TRBJ2-5
TGTGCCTGGAGTGAGGGGACTAGGGGGCGGGAGGAGACCCAGTACTTC
CAWSEGTRGREETQYF
>NA|14|NA|TRBV5-4|TRBJ1-1
TGTGCCAGCAGCCCGACACAACAGAACACTGAAGCTTTCTTT
CASSPTQQNTEAFF
>NA|12|NA|TRBV21-1|TRBJ1-5
TGTGCCAGCACCCCCTTCAATCAGCCCCAGCATTTT
CASTPFNQPQHF
>NA|15|NA|TRBV27|TRBJ2-7
TGTGCCAGCAGTTTATCTTCCCAGGCCACCTACGAGCAGTACTTC
CASSLSSQATYEQYF
>NA|15|NA|TRBV6-5|TRBJ2-7
TGTGCCAGCAGTCGACTCAGCGGCCCCTCCTACGAGCAGTACTTC
CASSRLSGPSYEQYF
>NA|16|TRBD2|TRBV28|TRBJ2-2
TGTGCCTGCGGGTCTAGCGGGAGGGCCAACACCGGGGAGCTGTTTTTT
CACGSSGRANTGELFF
>NA|15|TRBD2|TRBV20-1|TRBJ2-1
TGCAGTGCTAGTTTAAGACTAGCGGGAGACAATGAGCAGTTCTTC
CSASLRLAGDNEQFF
>many|14|TRBD2|TRBV2|TRBJ2-7
TGTGCCAGCAGTAGGACTAGCGGGAGCTACGAGCAGTACTTC
CASSRTSGSYEQYF
>NA|15|NA|TRBV7-8|TRBJ1-3
TGTGCCAGCAGCTTAGGTGGGACACCCGGAAACACCATATATTTT
CASSLGGTPGNTIYF
>NA|13|NA|TRBV30|TRBJ2-7
TGTGCCTGGAGAGGGCAGGGGCGAGTGGAGCAGTACTTC
CAWRGQGRVEQYF
>once|12|TRBD2|TRBV29-1|TRBJ2-3
TGCAGCGGAGCGGGGGGGTCAGATACGCAGTATTTT
CSGAGGSDTQYF
>NA|17|NA|TRBV7-8|TRBJ1-3
TGTGCCAGCAGCTTAGGGTACGGGGGGCTCACTGGAAACACCATATATTTT
CASSLGYGGLTGNTIYF
>once|16|TRBD1|TRBV7-9|TRBJ1-2
TGTGCCAGCAGCCTTACCTTAGGACAGGGCGGTCGAGGCTACACCTTC
CASSLTLGQGGRGYTF
>NA|13|TRBD1|TRBV29-1|TRBJ2-5
TGCAGCGCATCGGACAGGGCCCAAGAGACCCAGTACTTC
CSASDRAQETQYF
>NA|17|NA|TRBV21-1|TRBJ2-1
TGTGCCAGCAGCAAAGCCGGCAGGGGAAGGTCCTACAATGAGCAGTTCTTC
CASSKAGRGRSYNEQFF
>NA|12|NA|TRBV3-1/TRBV3-2|TRBJ1-1
TGTGCCAGCAGCTCCACAGGGAAAGAAGCTTTCTTT
CASSSTGKEAFF
>NA|15|NA|TRBV6-5|TRBJ2-6
TGTGCCAGCATGAGGCTGTACTCTGGGGCCAACGTCCTGACTTTC
CASMRLYSGANVLTF
>NA|12|NA|TRBV29-1|TRBJ1-1
TGCAGCGGTGCCATAGGGGCCACTGAAGCTTTCTTT
CSGAIGATEAFF
>NA|12|NA|TRBV6-5|TRBJ2-3
TGTGCCAGCACGGGGAGCACAGATACGCAGTATTTT
CASTGSTDTQYF
>NA|19|TRBD2|TRBV20-1|TRBJ2-1
TGCAGTGCTAGTCAAGGGCTAGCGGGGGATTCCGGCCCCTACAATGAGCAGTTCTTC
CSASQGLAGDSGPYNEQFF
>once|16|TRBD2|TRBV11-2|TRBJ2-3
TGTGCCAGCAGACTCACAATAGCGGGAGGGGCCGATACGCAGTATTTT
CASRLTIAGGADTQYF
>few|12|NA|TRBV24-1|TRBJ2-1
TGTGCCACAGCCGGGACTGAGAATGAGCAGTTCTTC
CATAGTENEQFF
>NA|16|NA|TRBV11-2|TRBJ2-3
TGTGCCAGCAGCTTAATGGGCGGGATTCGCGCAGATACGCAGTATTTT
CASSLMGGIRADTQYF